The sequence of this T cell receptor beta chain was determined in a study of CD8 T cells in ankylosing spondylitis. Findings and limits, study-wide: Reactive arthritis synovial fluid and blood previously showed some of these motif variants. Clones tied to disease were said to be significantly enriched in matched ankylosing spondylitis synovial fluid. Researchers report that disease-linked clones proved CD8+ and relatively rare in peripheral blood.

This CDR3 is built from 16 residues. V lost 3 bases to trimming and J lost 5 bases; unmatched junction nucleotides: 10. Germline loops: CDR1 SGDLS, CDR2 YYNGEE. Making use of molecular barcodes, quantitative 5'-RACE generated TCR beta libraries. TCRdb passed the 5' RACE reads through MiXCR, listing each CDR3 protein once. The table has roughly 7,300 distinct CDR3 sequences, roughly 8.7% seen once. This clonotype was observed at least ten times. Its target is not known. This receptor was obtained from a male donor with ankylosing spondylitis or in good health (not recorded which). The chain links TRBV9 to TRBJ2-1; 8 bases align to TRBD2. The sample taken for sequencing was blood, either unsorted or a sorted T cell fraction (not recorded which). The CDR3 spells CASSESKRELDNEQFF. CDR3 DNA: TGTGCCAGCAGCGAAAGCAAGCGGGAGCTGGACAATGAGCAGTTCTTC.